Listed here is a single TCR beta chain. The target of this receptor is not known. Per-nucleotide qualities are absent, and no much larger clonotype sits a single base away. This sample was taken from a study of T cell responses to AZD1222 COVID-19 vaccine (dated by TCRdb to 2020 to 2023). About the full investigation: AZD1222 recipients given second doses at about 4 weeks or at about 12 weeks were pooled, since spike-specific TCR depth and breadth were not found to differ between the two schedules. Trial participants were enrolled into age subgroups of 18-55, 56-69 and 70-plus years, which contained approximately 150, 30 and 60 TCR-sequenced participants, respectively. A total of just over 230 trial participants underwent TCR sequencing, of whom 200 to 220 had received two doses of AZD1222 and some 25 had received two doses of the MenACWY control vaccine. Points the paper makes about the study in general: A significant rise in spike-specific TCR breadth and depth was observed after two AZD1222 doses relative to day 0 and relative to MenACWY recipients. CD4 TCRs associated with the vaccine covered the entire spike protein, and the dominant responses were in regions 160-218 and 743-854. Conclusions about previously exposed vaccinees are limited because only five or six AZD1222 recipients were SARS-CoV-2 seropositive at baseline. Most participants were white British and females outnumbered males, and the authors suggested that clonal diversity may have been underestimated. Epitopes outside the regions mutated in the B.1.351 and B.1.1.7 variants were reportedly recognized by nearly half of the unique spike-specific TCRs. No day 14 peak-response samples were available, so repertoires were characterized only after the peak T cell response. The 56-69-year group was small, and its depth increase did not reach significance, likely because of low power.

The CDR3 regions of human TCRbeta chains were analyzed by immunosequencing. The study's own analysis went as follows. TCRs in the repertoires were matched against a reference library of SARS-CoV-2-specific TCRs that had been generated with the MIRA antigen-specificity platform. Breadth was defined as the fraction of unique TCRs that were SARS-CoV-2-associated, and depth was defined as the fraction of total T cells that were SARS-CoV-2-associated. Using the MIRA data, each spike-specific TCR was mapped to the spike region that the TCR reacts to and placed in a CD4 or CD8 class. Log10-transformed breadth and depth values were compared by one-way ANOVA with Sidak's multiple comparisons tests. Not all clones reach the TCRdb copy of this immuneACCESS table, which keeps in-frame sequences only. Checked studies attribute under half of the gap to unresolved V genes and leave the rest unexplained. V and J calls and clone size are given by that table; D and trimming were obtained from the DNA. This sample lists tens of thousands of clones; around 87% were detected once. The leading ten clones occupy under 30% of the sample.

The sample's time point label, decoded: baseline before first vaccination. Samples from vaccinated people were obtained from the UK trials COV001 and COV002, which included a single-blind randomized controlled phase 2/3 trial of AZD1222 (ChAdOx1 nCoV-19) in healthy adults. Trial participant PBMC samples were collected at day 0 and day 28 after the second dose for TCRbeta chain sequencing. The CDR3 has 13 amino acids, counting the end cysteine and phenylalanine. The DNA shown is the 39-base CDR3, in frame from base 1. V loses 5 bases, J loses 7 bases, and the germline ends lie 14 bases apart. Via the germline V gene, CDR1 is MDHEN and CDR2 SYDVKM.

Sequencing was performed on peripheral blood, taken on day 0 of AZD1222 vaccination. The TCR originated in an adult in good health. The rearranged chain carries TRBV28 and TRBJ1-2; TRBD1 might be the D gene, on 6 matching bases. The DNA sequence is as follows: TGTGCCAGCAGTGTACAGGGACTTCGTGGCTACACCTTC. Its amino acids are CASSVQGLRGYTF.